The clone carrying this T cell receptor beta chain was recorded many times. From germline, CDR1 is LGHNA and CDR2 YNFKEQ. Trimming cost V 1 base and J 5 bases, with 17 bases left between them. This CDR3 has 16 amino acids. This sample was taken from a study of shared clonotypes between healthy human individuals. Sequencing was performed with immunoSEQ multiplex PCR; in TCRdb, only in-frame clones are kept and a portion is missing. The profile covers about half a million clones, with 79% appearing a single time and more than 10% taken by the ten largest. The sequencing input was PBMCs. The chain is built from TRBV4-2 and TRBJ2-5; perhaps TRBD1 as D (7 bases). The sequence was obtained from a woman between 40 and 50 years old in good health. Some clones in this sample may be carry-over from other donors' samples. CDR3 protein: CASSQGREAGGETQYF. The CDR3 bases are TGTGCCAGCAGCCAAGGTCGAGAAGCAGGGGGGGAGACCCAGTACTTC.